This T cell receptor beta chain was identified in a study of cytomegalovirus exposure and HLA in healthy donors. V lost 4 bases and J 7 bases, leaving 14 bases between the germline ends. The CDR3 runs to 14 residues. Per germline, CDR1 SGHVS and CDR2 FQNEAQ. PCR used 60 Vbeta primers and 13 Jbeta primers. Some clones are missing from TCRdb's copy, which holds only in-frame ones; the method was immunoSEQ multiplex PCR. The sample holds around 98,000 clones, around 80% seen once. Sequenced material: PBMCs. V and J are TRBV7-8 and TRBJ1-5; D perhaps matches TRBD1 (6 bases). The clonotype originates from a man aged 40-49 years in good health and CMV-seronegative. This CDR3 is CASSYRRTGQPQHF. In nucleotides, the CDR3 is TGTGCCAGCAGCTACCGACGAACAGGGCAGCCCCAGCATTTT.